This TCR beta chain was retrieved from a study of blood T cell repertoires in COVID-19. Study overall: The samples span acute and convalescent COVID-19 from the United States, Italy and Spain. PBMCs, B-cell-depleted T cells, or T cells provided the cDNA or gDNA that made up the material.

V trimming: 4 bases; J trimming: 2 bases; junction bases outside the gene matches: 9. The CDR3 extends over 16 amino acids. Germline lookup yields CDR1 LNHNV and CDR2 YYDKDF (reference sequence). In the study's own analysis: Using reference gene primer amplification, nucleated cell counts were estimated. TCRdb's copy holds only in-frame clones and misses some; the assay was immunoSEQ multiplex PCR. V, J and clone size are those of that table, while D and trimming were read from the DNA. The data hold 95,000 to 150,000 clones, with 85% to 90% observed a single time. Material for sequencing was peripheral blood. The V and J genes are TRBV15 and TRBJ2-7; 9 bases match TRBD1. The origin of this receptor is a human donor in a cohort sampled during active COVID-19. The CDR3 DNA follows: TGTGCCACCAGCAAATCCGGGACAGGGATTGCCTACGAGCAGTACTTC. Amino acid sequence: CATSKSGTGIAYEQYF.